The T cell receptor (beta chain) under discussion was sequenced for a study of blood T cells in healthy people across ages. The use of a sample-barcoded 5' primer and a J-beta primer mix characterized a second PCR of roughly 6 to 11 cycles. TCRdb re-analysed the 5' RACE reads in MiXCR, keeping a single row per CDR3 protein. The sample comprises about 1.5 million distinct CDR3 sequences, 40% to 45% of which are singletons, and over 3.5% rests with the top ten. The germline V gene has CDR1 LGHNA and CDR2 YSLEER. This CDR3 has 15 amino acids. The TCR was taken from a young woman in good health. Specimen: blood. This sequence joins TRBV4-3 and TRBJ2-4; 10 bases agree with TRBD1. Gene TRBJ2-7 matches the end of the DNA better, so the J call may be wrong. CDR3 in DNA: TGCGCCAGCAGCGCGGGACAGGGGACCACCTACGAGCAGTACTTC. Amino acid sequence: CASSAGQGTTYEQYF.